This TCR beta chain was captured by sequencing in a study of blood T cell repertoires in COVID-19. Per the study methods: The authors estimated nucleated cell counts from reference gene primer amplification. This table comes from immunoSEQ multiplex PCR, and its TCRdb copy is limited to in-frame clones, with some not included. V and J calls and clone size are those listed in that table; D and trimming were worked out from the DNA. The table lists 95,000 to 150,000 clones, roughly 89% of them singletons, with around 4% in the top ten. This clone occurred a few times. Material: peripheral blood. This receptor was identified in a man aged 40-49 years with acute or convalescent COVID-19.

The DNA of the CDR3 is TGTGCCAGCATTGACGAGGGGGGGACTAATGAAAAACTGTTTTTT. Protein product: CASIDEGGTNEKLFF. The chain is built from TRBV5-8 and TRBJ1-4; tentative D call: TRBD1 (6 bases). V lost 6 bases to trimming and J lost 2 bases, with 14 bases between them. Germline V gene sequence: CDR1 SGHTS, CDR2 YDEGEE. The CDR3 has 15 amino acids.